This section outlines one TCR beta chain sequence together with its context. Its target is unknown. The data derive from a study of cytomegalovirus exposure and HLA in healthy donors. General study results and limits: Reports credit the classifier with highly specific, highly sensitive diagnosis of cytomegalovirus status. TCR beta sequences reportedly predicted most subjects' HLA-A and HLA-B alleles accurately. Confirmation in vitro established that a few CMV-associated chains were specific for CMV antigens. Data from an earlier analysis indicated that most TCR beta V segments were productive either about 90% or about 30% of the time.

The CDR3 covers 15 residues. V was pared by 5 bases and J by 4 bases, with 17 bases between. Germline CDR1 reads MNHEY; CDR2 reads SVGAGI. The PCR had 60 Vbeta and 13 Jbeta primers. Libraries were prepared by immunoSEQ multiplex PCR; TCRdb keeps only in-frame clonotypes and omits some of them. The sample holds about 190,000 clones, 78% seen once. The V and J genes are TRBV6-5 and TRBJ2-5; D may be TRBD2 (6 bases). The sample was PBMCs. This TCR derives from a woman aged 25 to 45 in good health and CMV-seropositive. The CDR3 region has the DNA TGTGCCAGCAGTACCTACCGGGACTTCCTAGAGACCCAGTACTTC. It specifies CASSTYRDFLETQYF.